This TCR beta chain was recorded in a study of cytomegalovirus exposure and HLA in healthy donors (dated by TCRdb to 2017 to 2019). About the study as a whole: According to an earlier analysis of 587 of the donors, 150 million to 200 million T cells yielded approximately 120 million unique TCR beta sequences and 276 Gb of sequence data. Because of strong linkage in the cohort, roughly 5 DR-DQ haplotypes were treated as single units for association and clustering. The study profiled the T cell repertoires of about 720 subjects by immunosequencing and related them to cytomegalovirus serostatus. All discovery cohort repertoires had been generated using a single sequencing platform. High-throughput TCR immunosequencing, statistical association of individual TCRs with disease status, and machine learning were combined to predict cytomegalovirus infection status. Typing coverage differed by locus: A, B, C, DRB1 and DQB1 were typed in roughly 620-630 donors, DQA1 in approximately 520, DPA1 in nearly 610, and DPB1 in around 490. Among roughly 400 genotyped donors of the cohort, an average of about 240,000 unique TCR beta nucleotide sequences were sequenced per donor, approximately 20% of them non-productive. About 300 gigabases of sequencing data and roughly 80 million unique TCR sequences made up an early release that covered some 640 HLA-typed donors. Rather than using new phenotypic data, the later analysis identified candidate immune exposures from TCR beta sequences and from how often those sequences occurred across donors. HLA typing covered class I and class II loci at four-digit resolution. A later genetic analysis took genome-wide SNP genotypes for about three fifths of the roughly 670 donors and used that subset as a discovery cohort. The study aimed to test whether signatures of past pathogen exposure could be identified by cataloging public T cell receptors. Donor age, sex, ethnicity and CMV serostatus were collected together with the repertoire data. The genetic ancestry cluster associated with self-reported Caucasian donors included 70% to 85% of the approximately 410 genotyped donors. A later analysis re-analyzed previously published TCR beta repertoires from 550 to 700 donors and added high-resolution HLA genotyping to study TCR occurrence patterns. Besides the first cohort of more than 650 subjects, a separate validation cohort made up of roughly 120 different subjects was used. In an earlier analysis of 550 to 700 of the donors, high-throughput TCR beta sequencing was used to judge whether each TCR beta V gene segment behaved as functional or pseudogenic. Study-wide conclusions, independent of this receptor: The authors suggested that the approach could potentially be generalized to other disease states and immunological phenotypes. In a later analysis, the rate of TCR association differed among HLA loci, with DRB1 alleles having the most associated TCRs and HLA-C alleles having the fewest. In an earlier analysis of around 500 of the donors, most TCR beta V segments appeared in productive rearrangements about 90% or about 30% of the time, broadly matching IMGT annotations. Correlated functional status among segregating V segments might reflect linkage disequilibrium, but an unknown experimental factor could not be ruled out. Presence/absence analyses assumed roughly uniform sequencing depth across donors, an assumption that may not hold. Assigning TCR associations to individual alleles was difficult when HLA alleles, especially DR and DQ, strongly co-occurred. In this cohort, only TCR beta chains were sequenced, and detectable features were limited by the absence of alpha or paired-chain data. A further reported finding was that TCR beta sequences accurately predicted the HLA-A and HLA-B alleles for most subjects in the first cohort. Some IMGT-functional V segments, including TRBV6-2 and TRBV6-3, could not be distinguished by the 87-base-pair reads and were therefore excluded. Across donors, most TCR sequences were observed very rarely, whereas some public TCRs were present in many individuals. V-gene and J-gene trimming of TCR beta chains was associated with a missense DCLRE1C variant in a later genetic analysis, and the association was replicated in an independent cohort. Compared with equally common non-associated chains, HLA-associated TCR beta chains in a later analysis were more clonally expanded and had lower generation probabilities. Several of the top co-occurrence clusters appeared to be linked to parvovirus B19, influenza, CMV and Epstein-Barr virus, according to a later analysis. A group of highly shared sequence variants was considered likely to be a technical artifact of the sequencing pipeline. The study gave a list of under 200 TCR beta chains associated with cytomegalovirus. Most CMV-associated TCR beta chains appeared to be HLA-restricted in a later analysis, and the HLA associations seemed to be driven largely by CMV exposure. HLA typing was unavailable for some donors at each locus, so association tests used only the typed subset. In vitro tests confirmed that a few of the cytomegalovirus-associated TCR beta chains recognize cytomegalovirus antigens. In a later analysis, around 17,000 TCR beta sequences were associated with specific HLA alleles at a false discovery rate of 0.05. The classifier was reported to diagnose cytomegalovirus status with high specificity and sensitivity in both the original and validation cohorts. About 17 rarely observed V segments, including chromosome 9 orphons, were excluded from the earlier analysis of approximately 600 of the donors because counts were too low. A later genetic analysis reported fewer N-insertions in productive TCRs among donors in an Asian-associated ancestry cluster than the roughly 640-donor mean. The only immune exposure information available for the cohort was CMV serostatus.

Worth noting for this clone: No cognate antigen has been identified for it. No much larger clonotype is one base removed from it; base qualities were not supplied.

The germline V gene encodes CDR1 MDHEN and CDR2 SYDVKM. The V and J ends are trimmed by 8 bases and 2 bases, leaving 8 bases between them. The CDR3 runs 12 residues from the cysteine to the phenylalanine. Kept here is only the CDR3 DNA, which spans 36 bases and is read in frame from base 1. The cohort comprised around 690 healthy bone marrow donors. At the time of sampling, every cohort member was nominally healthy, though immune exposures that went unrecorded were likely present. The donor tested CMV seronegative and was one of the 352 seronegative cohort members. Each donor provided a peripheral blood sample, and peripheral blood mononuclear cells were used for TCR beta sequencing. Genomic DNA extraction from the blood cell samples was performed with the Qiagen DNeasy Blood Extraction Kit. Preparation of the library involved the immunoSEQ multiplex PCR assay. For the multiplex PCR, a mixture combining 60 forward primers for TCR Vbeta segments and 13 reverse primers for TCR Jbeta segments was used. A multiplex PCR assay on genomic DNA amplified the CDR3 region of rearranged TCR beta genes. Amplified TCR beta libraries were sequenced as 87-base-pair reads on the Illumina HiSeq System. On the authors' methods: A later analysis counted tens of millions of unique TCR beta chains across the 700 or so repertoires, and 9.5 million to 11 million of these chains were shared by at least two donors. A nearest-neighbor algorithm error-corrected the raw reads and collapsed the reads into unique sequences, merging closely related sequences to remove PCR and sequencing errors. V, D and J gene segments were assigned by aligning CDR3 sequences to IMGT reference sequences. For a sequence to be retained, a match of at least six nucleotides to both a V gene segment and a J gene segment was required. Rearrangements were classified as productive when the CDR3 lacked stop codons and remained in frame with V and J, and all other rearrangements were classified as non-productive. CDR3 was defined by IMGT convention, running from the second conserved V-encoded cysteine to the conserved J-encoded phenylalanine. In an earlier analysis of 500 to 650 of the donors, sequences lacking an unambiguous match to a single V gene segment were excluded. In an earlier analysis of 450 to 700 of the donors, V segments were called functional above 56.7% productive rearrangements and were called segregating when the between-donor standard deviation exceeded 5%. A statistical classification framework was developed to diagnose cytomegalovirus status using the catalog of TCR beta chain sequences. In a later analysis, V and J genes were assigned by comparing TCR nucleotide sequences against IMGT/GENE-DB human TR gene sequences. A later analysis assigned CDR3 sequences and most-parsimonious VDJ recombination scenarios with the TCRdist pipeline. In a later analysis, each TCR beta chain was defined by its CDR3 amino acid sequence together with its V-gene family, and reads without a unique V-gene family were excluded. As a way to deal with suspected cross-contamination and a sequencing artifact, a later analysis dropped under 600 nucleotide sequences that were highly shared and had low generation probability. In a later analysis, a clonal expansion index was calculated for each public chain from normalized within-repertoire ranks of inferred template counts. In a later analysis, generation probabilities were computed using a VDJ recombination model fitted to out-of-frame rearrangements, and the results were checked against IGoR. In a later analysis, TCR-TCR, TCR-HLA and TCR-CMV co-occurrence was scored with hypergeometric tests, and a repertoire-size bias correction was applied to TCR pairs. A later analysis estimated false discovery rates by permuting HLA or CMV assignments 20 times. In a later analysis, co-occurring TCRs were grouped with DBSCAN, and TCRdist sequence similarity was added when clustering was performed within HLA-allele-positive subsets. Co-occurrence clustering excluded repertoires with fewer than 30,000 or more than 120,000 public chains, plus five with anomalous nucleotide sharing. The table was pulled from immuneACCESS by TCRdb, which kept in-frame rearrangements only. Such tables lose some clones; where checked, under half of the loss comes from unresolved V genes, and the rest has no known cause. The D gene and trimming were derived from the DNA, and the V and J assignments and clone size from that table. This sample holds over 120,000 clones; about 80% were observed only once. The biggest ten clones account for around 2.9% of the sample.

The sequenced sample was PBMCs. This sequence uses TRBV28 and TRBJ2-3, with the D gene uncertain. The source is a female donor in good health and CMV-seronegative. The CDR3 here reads CASCRDTDTQYF. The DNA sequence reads TGTGCCAGCTGCCGAGACACAGATACGCAGTATTTT.